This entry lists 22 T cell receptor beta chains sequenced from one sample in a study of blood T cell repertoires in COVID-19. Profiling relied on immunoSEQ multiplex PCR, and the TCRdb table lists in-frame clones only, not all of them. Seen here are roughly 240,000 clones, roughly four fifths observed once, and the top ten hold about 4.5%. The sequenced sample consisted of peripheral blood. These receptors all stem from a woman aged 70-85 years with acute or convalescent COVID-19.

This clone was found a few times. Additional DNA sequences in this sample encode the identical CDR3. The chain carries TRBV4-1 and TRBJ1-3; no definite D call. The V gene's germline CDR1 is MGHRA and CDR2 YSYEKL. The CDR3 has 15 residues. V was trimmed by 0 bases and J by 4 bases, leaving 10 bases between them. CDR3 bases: TGCGCCAGCAGCCAAGATCAAGGAGCCGGAAACACCATATATTTT. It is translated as CASSQDQGAGNTIYF.

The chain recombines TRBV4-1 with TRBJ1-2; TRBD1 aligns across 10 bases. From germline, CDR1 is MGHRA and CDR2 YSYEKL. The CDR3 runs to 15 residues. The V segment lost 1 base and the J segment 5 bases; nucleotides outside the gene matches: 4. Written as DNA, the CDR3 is TGCGCCAGCAGCCAAGTGACAGGGGGCGAGTATGGCTACACCTTC. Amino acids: CASSQVTGGEYGYTF.

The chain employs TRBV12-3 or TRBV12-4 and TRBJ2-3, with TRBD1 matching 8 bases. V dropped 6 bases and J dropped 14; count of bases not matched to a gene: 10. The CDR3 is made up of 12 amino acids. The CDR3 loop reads CASSLAQGASYF. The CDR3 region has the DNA TGTGCCAGCAGCCTGGCCCAGGGGGCGTCGTATTTT.

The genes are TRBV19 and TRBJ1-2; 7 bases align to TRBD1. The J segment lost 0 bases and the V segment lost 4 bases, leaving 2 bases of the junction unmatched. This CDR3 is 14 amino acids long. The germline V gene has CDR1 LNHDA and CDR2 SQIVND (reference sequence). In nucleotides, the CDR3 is TGTGCCAGTAGTAGGGGACAGACTAACTATGGCTACACCTTC. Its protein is CASSRGQTNYGYTF.

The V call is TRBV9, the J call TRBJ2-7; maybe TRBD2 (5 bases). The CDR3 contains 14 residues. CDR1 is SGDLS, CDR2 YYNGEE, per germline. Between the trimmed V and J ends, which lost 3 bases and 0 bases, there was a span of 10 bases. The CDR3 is CASSEAGYSYEQYF. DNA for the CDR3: TGTGCCAGCAGCGAGGCGGGCTACTCCTACGAGCAGTACTTC.

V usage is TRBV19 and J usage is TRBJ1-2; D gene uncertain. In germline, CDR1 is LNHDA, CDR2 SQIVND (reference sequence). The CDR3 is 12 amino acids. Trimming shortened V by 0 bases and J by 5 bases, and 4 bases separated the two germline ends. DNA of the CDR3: TGTGCCAGTAGTATAGAACTATATGGCTACACCTTC. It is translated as CASSIELYGYTF.

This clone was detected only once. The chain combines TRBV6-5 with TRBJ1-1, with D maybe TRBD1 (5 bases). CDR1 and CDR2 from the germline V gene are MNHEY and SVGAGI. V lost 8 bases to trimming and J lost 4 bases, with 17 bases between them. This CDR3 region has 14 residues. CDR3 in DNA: TGTGCCAGCGGGCAGGGAAAAGGTTTCACTGAAGCTTTCTTT. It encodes CASGQGKGFTEAFF.

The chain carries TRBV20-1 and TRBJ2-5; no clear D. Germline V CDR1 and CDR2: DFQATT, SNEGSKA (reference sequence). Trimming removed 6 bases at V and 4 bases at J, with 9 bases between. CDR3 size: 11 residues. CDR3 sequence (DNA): TGCAGTGCCGCGCCTACAGAGACCCAGTACTTC. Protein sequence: CSAAPTETQYF.

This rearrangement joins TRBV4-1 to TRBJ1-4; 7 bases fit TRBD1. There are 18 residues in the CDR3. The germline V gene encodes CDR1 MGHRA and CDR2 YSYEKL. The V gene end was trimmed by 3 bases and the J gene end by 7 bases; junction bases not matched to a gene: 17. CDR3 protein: CASSQSLNQGVGREKLFF. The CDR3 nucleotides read TGCGCCAGCAGCCAGAGCCTAAACCAGGGGGTGGGTCGTGAAAAACTGTTTTTT.

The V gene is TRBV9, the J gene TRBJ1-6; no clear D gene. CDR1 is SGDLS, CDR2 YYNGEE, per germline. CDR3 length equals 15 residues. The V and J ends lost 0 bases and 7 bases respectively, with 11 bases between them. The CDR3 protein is CASSVDPGNNSPLHF. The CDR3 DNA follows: TGTGCCAGCAGCGTAGATCCAGGTAACAATTCACCCCTCCACTTT. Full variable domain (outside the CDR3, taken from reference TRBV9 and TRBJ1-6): DSGVTQTPKHLITATGQRVTLRCSPRSGDLSVYWYQQSLDQGLQFLIQYYNGEERAKGNILERFSAQQFPDLHSELNLSSLELGDSALYFCASSVDPGNNSPLHFGNGTRLTVT.

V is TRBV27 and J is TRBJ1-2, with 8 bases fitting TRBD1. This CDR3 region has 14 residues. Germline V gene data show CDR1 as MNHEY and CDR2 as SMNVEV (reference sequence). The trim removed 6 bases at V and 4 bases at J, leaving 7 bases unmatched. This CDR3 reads CASRAGGGRYGYTF. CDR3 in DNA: TGTGCCAGCAGAGCAGGGGGCGGCCGCTATGGCTACACCTTC.

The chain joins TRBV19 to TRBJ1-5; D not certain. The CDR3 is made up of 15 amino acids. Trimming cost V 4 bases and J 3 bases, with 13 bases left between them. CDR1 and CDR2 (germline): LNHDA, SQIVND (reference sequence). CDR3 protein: CASSTLAGTNQPQHF. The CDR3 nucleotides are TGTGCCAGTAGTACCTTAGCTGGCACCAATCAGCCCCAGCATTTT. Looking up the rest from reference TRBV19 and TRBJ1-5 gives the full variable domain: DGGITQSPKYLFRKEGQNVTLSCEQNLNHDAMYWYRQDPGQGLRLIYYSQIVNDFQKGDIAEGYSVSREKKESFPLTVTSAQKNPTAFYLCASSTLAGTNQPQHFGDGTRLSIL.

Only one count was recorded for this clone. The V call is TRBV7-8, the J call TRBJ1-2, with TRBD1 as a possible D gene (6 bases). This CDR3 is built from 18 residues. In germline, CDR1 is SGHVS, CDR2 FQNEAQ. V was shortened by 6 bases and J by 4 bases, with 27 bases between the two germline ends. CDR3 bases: TGTGCCAGCAGTCTAGGGGGTACAGGTGGTGGCCGTAGCTATGGCTACACCTTC. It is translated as CASSLGGTGGGRSYGYTF.

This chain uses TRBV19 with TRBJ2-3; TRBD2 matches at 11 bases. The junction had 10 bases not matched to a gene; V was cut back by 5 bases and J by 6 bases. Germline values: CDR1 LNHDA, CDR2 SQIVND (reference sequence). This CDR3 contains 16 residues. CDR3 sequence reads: CASSPRTSGLGDTQYF. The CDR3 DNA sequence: TGTGCCAGTAGTCCACGGACTAGCGGGCTGGGGGATACGCAGTATTTT.

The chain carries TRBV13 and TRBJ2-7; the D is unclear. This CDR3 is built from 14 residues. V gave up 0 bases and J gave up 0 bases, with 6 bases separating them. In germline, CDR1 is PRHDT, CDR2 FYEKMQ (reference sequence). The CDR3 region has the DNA TGTGCCAGCAGCTTAGGGCGGAGCTCCTACGAGCAGTACTTC. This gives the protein CASSLGRSSYEQYF. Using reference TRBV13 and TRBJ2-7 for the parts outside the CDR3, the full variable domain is AAGVIQSPRHLIKEKRETATLKCYPIPRHDTVYWYQQGPGQDPQFLISFYEKMQSDKGSIPDRFSAQQFSDYHSELNMSSLELGDSALYFCASSLGRSSYEQYFGPGTRLTVT.

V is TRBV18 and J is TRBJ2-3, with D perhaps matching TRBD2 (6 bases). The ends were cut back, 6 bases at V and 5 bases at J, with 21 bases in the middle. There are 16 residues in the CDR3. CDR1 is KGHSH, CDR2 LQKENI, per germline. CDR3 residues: CASSPRQQMGGDTQYF. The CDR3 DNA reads TGTGCCAGCTCGCCGAGACAGCAAATGGGGGGAGATACGCAGTATTTT.

The chain's CDR3 is CASSPRPPGIPEAFF. CDR3 DNA: TGTGCCAGCAGTCCGCGACCGCCAGGGATCCCTGAAGCTTTCTTT. The chain employs TRBV28 and TRBJ1-1; D is perhaps TRBD1 (5 bases). V was cut by 5 bases and J by 6 bases, with 19 bases left in between. This CDR3 is built from 15 residues. The germline V gene has CDR1 MDHEN and CDR2 SYDVKM. Full variable domain (remainder filled in from reference TRBV28 and TRBJ1-1): DVKVTQSSRYLVKRTGEKVFLECVQDMDHENMFWYRQDPGLGLRLIYFSYDVKMKEKGDIPEGYSVSREKKERFSLILESASTNQTSMYLCASSPRPPGIPEAFFGQGTRLTVV.

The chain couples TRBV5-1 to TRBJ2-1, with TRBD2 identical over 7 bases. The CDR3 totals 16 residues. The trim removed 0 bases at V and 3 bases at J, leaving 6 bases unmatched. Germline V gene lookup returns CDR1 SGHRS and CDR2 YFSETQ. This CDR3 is CASSLETGTNYNEQFF. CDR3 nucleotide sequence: TGCGCCAGCAGCTTGGAGACGGGGACTAACTACAATGAGCAGTTCTTC. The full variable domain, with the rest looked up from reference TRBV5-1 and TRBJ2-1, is KAGVTQTPRYLIKTRGQQVTLSCSPISGHRSVSWYQQTPGQGLQFLFEYFSETQRNKGNFPGRFSGRQFSNSRSEMNVSTLELGDSALYLCASSLETGTNYNEQFFGPGTRLTVL.

CDR3 amino acids: CASSPITGTDYGYTF. As DNA, the CDR3 is TGTGCCAGCTCACCGATTACCGGGACAGACTATGGCTACACCTTC. This rearrangement joins TRBV18 to TRBJ1-2, with TRBD1 matching over 7 bases. Germline CDR1 and CDR2: KGHSH and LQKENI. V trimming: 3 bases; J trimming: 3 bases; junction bases outside the gene matches: 7. This CDR3 contains 15 residues.

The CDR3 DNA reads TGTGCCAGCAGCGCGAGACAAGCTGGAAACACCATATATTTT. The encoded protein is CASSARQAGNTIYF. This chain connects TRBV9 to TRBJ1-3; D remains ambiguous. There are 14 residues in the CDR3. Trimming stripped 3 bases from V and 2 bases from J, with 9 bases between. The germline V gene encodes CDR1 SGDLS and CDR2 YYNGEE.

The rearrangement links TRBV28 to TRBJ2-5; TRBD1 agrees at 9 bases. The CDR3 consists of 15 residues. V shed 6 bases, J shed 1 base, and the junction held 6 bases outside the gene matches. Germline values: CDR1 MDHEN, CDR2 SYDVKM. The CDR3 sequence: CASSVRTGAQETQYF. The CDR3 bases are TGTGCCAGCAGCGTACGGACAGGGGCCCAAGAGACCCAGTACTTC.

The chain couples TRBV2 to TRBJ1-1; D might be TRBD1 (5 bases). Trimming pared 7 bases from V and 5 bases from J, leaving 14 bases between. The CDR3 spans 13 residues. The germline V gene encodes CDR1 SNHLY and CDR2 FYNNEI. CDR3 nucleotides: TGTGCCAGCATACAGGTAATTGGGACTGAAGCTTTCTTT. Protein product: CASIQVIGTEAFF. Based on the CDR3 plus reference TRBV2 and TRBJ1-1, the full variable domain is EPEVTQTPSHQVTQMGQEVILRCVPISNHLYFYWYRQILGQKVEFLVSFYNNEISEKSEIFDDQFSVERPDGSNFTLKIRSTKLEDSAMYFCASIQVIGTEAFFGQGTRLTVV.